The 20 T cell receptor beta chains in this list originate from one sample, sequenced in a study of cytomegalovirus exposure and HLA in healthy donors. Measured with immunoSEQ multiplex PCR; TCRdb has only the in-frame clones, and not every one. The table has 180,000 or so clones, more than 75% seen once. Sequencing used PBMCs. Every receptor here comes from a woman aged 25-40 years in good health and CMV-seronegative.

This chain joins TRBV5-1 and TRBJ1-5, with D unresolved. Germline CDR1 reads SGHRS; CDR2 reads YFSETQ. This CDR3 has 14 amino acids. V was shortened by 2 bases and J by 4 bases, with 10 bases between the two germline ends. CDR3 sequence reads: CASSLHWENQPQHF. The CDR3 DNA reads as TGCGCCAGCAGCTTACATTGGGAGAATCAGCCCCAGCATTTT.

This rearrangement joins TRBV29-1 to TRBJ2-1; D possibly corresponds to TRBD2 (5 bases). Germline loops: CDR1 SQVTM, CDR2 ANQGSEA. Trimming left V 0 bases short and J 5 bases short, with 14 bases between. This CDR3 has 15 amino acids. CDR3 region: CSVEEVWGENNEQFF. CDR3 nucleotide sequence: TGCAGCGTTGAAGAAGTGTGGGGAGAGAACAATGAGCAGTTCTTC.

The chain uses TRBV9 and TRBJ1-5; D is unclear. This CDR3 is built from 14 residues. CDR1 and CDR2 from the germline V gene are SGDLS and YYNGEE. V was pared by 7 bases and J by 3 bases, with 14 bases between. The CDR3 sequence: CASGSGYSNQPQHF. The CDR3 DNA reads TGTGCCAGCGGTTCAGGATATTCCAATCAGCCCCAGCATTTT.

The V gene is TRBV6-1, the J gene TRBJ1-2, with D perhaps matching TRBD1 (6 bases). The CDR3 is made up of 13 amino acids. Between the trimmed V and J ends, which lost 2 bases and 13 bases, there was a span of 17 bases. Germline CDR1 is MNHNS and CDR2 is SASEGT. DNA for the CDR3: TGTGCCAGCAGTGAATATCCAGGGAGGGGGGTCACCTTC. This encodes CASSEYPGRGVTF.

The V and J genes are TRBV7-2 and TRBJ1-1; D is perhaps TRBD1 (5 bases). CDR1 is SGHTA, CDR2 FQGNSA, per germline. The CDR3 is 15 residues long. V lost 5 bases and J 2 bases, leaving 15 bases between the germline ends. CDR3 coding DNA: TGTGCCAGCAGCCACCGGGCCGACAGTAACACTGAAGCTTTCTTT. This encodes CASSHRADSNTEAFF.

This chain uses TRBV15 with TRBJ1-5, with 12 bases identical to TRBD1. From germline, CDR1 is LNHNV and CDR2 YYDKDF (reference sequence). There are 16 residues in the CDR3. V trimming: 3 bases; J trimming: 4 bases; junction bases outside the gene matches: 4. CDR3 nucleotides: TGTGCCACCAGCAGTGGGACAGGGGGCACTAATCAGCCCCAGCATTTT. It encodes CATSSGTGGTNQPQHF.

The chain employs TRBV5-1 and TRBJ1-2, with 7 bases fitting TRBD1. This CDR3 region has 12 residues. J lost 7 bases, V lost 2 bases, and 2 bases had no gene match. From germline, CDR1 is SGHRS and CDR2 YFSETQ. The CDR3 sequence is CASSFDRAGYTF. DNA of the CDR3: TGCGCCAGCAGCTTCGACAGGGCTGGCTACACCTTC. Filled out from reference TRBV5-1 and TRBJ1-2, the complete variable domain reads KAGVTQTPRYLIKTRGQQVTLSCSPISGHRSVSWYQQTPGQGLQFLFEYFSETQRNKGNFPGRFSGRQFSNSRSEMNVSTLELGDSALYLCASSFDRAGYTFGSGTRLTVV.

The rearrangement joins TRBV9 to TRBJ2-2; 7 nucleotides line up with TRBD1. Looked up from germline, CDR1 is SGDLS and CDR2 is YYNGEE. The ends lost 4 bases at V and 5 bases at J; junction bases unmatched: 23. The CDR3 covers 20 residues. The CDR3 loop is CASSLWSVRKGAPGTGELFF. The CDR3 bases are TGTGCCAGCAGCCTATGGTCAGTCCGGAAGGGGGCGCCCGGAACCGGGGAGCTGTTTTTT.

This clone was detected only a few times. Written as DNA, the CDR3 is TGCAGCGCTAATGACAGGGGGCTGGATGCTTTCTTT. Its translation is CSANDRGLDAFF. The chain couples TRBV29-1 to TRBJ1-1; 10 bases match TRBD1. The J segment lost 11 bases and the V segment lost 7 bases, leaving 10 bases of the junction unmatched. The CDR3 is made up of 12 amino acids. CDR1 and CDR2 (germline): SQVTM, ANQGSEA.

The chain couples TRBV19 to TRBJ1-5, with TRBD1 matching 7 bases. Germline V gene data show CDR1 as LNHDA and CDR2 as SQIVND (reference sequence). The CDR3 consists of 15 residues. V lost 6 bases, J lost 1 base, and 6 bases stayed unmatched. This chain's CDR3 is CASSTGVSSNQPQHF. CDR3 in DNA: TGTGCCAGTAGCACAGGGGTAAGCAGCAATCAGCCCCAGCATTTT.

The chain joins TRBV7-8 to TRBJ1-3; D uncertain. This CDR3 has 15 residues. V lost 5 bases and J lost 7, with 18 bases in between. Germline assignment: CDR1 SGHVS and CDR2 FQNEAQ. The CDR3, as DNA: TGTGCCAGCAGCCAACGGGGAAATCTGGCCAACACCATATATTTT. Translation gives CASSQRGNLANTIYF.

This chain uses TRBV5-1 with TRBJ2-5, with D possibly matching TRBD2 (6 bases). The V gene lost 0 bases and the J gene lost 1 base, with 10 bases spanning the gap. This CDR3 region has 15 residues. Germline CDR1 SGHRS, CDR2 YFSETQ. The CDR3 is CASSLASGVQETQYF. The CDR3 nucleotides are TGCGCCAGCAGCTTGGCCTCGGGGGTCCAAGAGACCCAGTACTTC.

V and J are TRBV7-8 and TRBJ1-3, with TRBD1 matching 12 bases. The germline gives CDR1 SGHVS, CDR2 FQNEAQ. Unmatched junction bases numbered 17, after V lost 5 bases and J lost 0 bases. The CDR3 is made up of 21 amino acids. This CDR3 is CASSHGPGQGAPSFSGNTIYF. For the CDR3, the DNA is TGTGCCAGCAGCCATGGGCCGGGACAGGGGGCTCCTTCTTTCTCTGGAAACACCATATATTTT. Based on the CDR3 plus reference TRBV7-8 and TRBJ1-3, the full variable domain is GAGVSQSPRYKVAKRGQDVALRCDPISGHVSLFWYQQALGQGPEFLTYFQNEAQLDKSGLPSDRFFAERPEGSVSTLKIQRTQQEDSAVYLCASSHGPGQGAPSFSGNTIYFGEGSWLTVV.

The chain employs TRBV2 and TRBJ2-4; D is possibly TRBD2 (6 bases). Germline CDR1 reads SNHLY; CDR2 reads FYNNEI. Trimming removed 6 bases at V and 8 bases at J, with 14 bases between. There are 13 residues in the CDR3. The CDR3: CASRRGGADIQYF. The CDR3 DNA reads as TGTGCCAGCAGGCGGGGCGGCGCGGACATTCAGTACTTC.

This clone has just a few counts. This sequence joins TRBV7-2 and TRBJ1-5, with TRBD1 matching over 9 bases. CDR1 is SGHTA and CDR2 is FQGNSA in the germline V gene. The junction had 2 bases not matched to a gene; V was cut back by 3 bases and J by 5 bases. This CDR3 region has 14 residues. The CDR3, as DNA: TGTGCCAGCAGCTTCCGGACAGGGGATCAGCCCCAGCATTTT. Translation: CASSFRTGDQPQHF.

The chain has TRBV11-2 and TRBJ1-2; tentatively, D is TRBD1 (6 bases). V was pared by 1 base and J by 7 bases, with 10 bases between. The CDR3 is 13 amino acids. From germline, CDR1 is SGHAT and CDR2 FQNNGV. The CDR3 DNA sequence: TGTGCCAGCAGCTTAGTCAGGGGCGGTGGCTACACCTTC. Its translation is CASSLVRGGGYTF.

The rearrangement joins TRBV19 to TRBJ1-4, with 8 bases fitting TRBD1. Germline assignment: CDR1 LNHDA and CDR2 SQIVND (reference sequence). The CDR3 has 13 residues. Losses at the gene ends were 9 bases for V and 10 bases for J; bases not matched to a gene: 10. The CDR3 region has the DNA TGTGCCAGCTCAGGACAGGGAGGAGGAAAACTGTTTTTT. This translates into CASSGQGGGKLFF.

The CDR3 coding sequence is TGTGCCAGCAGCTTACTTGGCCAGGAGACCCAGTACTTC. Its protein is CASSLLGQETQYF. This sequence joins TRBV7-9 and TRBJ2-5; D not resolved. The ends were cut back, 2 bases at V and 5 bases at J, with 9 bases in the middle. The germline gives CDR1 SEHNR, CDR2 FQNEAQ (reference sequence). This CDR3 contains 13 residues. The full variable domain, rest sourced from reference TRBV7-9 and TRBJ2-5, is DTGVSQNPRHKITKRGQNVTFRCDPISEHNRLYWYRQTLGQGPEFLTYFQNEAQLEKSRLLSDRFSAERPKGSFSTLEIQRTEQGDSAMYLCASSLLGQETQYFGPGTRLLVL.

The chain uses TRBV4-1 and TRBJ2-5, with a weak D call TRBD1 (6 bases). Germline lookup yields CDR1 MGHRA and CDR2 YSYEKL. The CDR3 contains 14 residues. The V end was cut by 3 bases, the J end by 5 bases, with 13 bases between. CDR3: CASSQGAWVETQYF. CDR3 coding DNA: TGCGCCAGCAGCCAGGGGGCCTGGGTGGAGACCCAGTACTTC.

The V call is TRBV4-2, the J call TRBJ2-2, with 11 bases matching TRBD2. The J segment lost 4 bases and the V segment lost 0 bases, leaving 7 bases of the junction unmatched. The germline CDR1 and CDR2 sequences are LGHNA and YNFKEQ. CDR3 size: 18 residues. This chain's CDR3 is CASSQDVAGGLGTGELFF. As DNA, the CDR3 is TGTGCCAGCAGCCAAGATGTAGCGGGGGGGCTTGGCACCGGGGAGCTGTTTTTT.